The 23 T cell receptor beta chains reported below all come from one sample, sequenced in a study of post-analysis software for immune sequencing data. No antigens are known for them. Built from TCR beta cDNA, the libraries had unique molecular identifiers in them. TCRdb ran MiXCR on the PCR reads and lists one entry per CDR3 protein. The sample has roughly 800,000 distinct CDR3 sequences; 30% are singletons. Study conclusions and caveats: Patients used five TRBV segments, including TRBV5-6, TRBV5-1 and TRBV20-1, more often than controls.

The specimen sequenced was blood. The origin of the receptors is a girl under 18 with multiple sclerosis.

This clonotype came up many times. This sequence joins TRBV29-1 and TRBJ2-7; TRBD2 aligns across 9 bases. Germline V gene sequence: CDR1 SQVTM, CDR2 ANQGSEA. The CDR3 has 13 residues. V lost 3 bases, J lost 3 bases, and 3 bases stayed unmatched. The CDR3 coding sequence is TGCAGCGTTGAGCTAGCGGGACACTACGAGCAGTACTTC. Translating it yields CSVELAGHYEQYF.

This clonotype showed up just a few times. The gene calls are TRBV10-3 and TRBJ2-2, with no clear D. V shed 6 bases and J shed 6 bases, with 5 bases lying between them. The CDR3 sequence is 11 residues long. Germline V lookup: CDR1 ENHRY, CDR2 SYGVKD. The CDR3 loop is CAIRGAGELFF. Here the CDR3 DNA reads TGTGCCATCAGGGGCGCCGGGGAGCTGTTTTTT.

V and J are TRBV15 and TRBJ2-3; D gene unclear. CDR3 length: 15 residues. Germline CDR1 and CDR2: LNHNV and YYDKDF (reference sequence). V was pared by 5 bases and J by 2 bases, with 14 bases between. The CDR3 sequence: CATSLIQTPTDTQYF. CDR3 DNA sequence: TGTGCCACCAGCCTAATCCAGACACCCACAGATACGCAGTATTTT. Together with reference TRBV15 and TRBJ2-3, the CDR3 gives the full variable domain: DAMVIQNPRYQVTQFGKPVTLSCSQTLNHNVMYWYQQKSSQAPKLLFHYYDKDFNNEADTPDNFQSRRPNTSFCFLDIRSPGLGDTAMYLCATSLIQTPTDTQYFGPGTRLTVL.

V is TRBV7-2 and J is TRBJ2-1, with D perhaps matching TRBD2 (5 bases). Germline-derived CDR1 and CDR2 are SGHTA and FQGNSA. This CDR3 region has 14 residues. Trimming took off 5 bases at V and 13 bases at J, with 21 bases between the two ends. The CDR3 reads CASSGLSAQETQFF. The CDR3 coding sequence is TGTGCCAGCAGCGGACTGTCCGCCCAAGAGACCCAGTTCTTC.

Worth noting for this clonotype: A read error may produce the germline difference seen at one junction end. CDR3 in DNA: TGTGCCACCAGTTCAGGGGCGGGGGAGCAGTACTTC. This translates into CATSSGAGEQYF. The chain joins TRBV10-3 to TRBJ2-5, with D perhaps matching TRBD2 (7 bases). CDR3 length equals 12 residues. Germline CDR1 ENHRY, CDR2 SYGVKD.

J is TRBJ2-7 and V is TRBV7-2; 7 nucleotides align to TRBD1. J lost 1 base, V lost 3 bases, and 6 bases had no gene match. The CDR3 consists of 15 residues. Germline loops: CDR1 SGHTA, CDR2 FQGNSA. Here the CDR3 DNA reads TGTGCCAGCAGCTTTCAGACAGGGATTTCCTACGAGCAGTACTTC. Its protein product is CASSFQTGISYEQYF.

The rearrangement uses TRBV7-2 and TRBJ2-5, with D possibly TRBD2 on 5 matching bases. Germline-derived CDR1 and CDR2 are SGHTA and FQGNSA. Trimming shortened V by 5 bases and J by 0 bases, and 7 bases separated the two germline ends. The CDR3 is made up of 13 amino acids. Written as DNA, the CDR3 is TGTGCCAGCAGCGTGGACTACCAAGAGACCCAGTACTTC. Translation: CASSVDYQETQYF. Looking up the rest from reference TRBV7-2 and TRBJ2-5 gives the full variable domain: GAGVSQSPSNKVTEKGKDVELRCDPISGHTALYWYRQSLGQGLEFLIYFQGNSAPDKSGLPSDRFSAERTGGSVSTLTIQRTQQEDSAVYLCASSVDYQETQYFGPGTRLLVL.

This clonotype has more than one count but fewer than ten. The chain recombines TRBV20-1 with TRBJ1-2; the D is unclear. Trimming took 2 bases from V and 8 from J, leaving 18 bases between them. Germline V gene lookup returns CDR1 DFQATT and CDR2 SNEGSKA (reference sequence). The length of the CDR3 is 14 residues. DNA for the CDR3: TGCAGTGCTAGACTATCCCCGGTGTCAGTCGGCTACACCTTC. This sequence encodes CSARLSPVSVGYTF.

This clonotype was found a few times. The gene calls are TRBV7-2 and TRBJ2-5; 7 nucleotides line up with TRBD2. The V gene end was trimmed by 7 bases and the J gene end by 1 base; junction bases not matched to a gene: 15. CDR3 length equals 17 residues. Germline V lookup: CDR1 SGHTA, CDR2 FQGNSA. CDR3 sequence reads: CASTIYGLAEIQETQYF. The CDR3 region has the DNA TGTGCCAGCACCATATATGGGCTAGCGGAAATCCAAGAGACCCAGTACTTC.

This clonotype was seen more than once but under ten times. The V call is TRBV7-2, the J call TRBJ2-7; D is perhaps TRBD1 (6 bases). The germline V gene encodes CDR1 SGHTA and CDR2 FQGNSA. Trimming left V 1 base short and J 5 bases short, with 12 bases between. The CDR3 covers 14 residues. The CDR3 bases are TGTGCCAGCAGCTTAGTGCCAGGGGTCCACGAGCAGTACTTC. It is translated as CASSLVPGVHEQYF.

V is TRBV29-1 and J is TRBJ1-1, with D unresolved. Trimming stripped 7 bases from V and 4 bases from J, with 7 bases between. CDR1 SQVTM and CDR2 ANQGSEA come from the germline V gene. The CDR3 covers 10 residues. CDR3 amino acids: CSAVSTEAFF. The DNA for the CDR3 is TGCAGCGCTGTTTCCACTGAAGCTTTCTTT.

The V call is TRBV6-6, the J call TRBJ1-5; weak D call: TRBD1 (5 bases). The germline V and J ends were trimmed by 8 bases and 15 bases, with 11 bases remaining between them. The CDR3 is made up of 9 amino acids. Germline assignment: CDR1 MNHNY and CDR2 SVGAGI (reference sequence). CDR3 residues: CASGTAGHF. CDR3 DNA: TGTGCCAGCGGGACCGCAGGGCATTTT.

V usage is TRBV7-9 and J usage is TRBJ2-7; D perhaps matches TRBD1 (5 bases). With 3 bases removed from V and 3 bases from J, the gap between germline ends came to 12 bases. CDR3 length: 14 amino acids. The germline V gene encodes CDR1 SEHNR and CDR2 FQNEAQ (reference sequence). The DNA of the CDR3 is TGTGCCAGCAGCTTGGCGCAGGGTTACTACGAGCAGTACTTC. Translating gives CASSLAQGYYEQYF.

In its sample, this clonotype was seen a few times. V is TRBV4-3 and J is TRBJ2-7; D remains ambiguous. CDR1 and CDR2 (germline): LGHNA, YSLEER. The CDR3 extends over 14 amino acids. V shed 0 bases and J shed 3 bases, with 9 bases lying between them. CDR3: CASSQDRAGYEQYF. Written as DNA, the CDR3 is TGCGCCAGCAGCCAAGATAGGGCCGGCTACGAGCAGTACTTC.

V is TRBV12-5 and J is TRBJ2-1; D remains ambiguous. Per germline, CDR1 LGHNT and CDR2 FRNRAP. CDR3 size: 11 residues. V was shortened by 6 bases and J by 5 bases, with 5 bases between the two germline ends. CDR3 in DNA: TGTGCTAGTGGGAGCGACAATGAGCAGTTCTTC. Its protein is CASGSDNEQFF.

This sequence joins TRBV5-1 and TRBJ2-7; D is tentatively TRBD1 or TRBD2 (5 bases each). Germline lookup yields CDR1 SGHRS and CDR2 YFSETQ. The length of the CDR3 is 17 residues. V lost 0 bases to trimming and J lost 0 bases, with 16 bases between them. CDR3 protein: CASSLESEGDSSYEQYF. CDR3 DNA: TGCGCCAGCAGCTTGGAATCTGAGGGAGACAGCTCCTACGAGCAGTACTTC.

This chain uses TRBV20-1 with TRBJ2-7, with D possibly TRBD2 on 7 matching bases. CDR3 length: 14 residues. CDR1 and CDR2 (germline): DFQATT, SNEGSKA (reference sequence). The CDR3 loop reads CSSPGGAQIYEQYF. The CDR3 bases are TGCAGCTCACCTGGGGGGGCGCAGATCTACGAGCAGTACTTC.

This clonotype was picked up a small number of times. The chain has TRBV12-5 and TRBJ2-1; 12 bases align to TRBD2. The CDR3 is made up of 17 amino acids. Germline V gene lookup returns CDR1 LGHNT and CDR2 FRNRAP. With V trimmed by 0 bases and J by 7 bases, 7 bases remained unmatched. The CDR3 DNA reads as TGTGCTAGTGGTTTGGTACGTAGACTAGCGGGAGTAAATGAGCAGTTCTTC. Residues: CASGLVRRLAGVNEQFF.

This clonotype turned up a few times. The chain is built from TRBV20-1 and TRBJ2-1, with 9 bases fitting TRBD2. Germline V gene lookup returns CDR1 DFQATT and CDR2 SNEGSKA (reference sequence). Trimming cost V 0 bases and J 6 bases; bases outside gene matches: 9. This CDR3 region has 16 residues. CDR3 protein: CSARDGRRGGLNEQFF. CDR3 in DNA: TGCAGTGCTAGAGATGGAAGGCGGGGGGGCCTCAATGAGCAGTTCTTC.

The chain joins TRBV4-1 to TRBJ1-2, with 7 bases matching TRBD1. The V segment lost 4 bases and the J segment 4 bases; nucleotides outside the gene matches: 12. This CDR3 is 16 amino acids long. CDR1 is MGHRA and CDR2 is YSYEKL in the germline V gene. DNA of the CDR3: TGCGCCAGCAGCCCGGGCCCAGGGGGTCTCATCTATGGCTACACCTTC. This encodes CASSPGPGGLIYGYTF.

This rearrangement joins TRBV27 to TRBJ2-3; 7 bases align to TRBD2. The length of the CDR3 is 16 residues. Unmatched junction bases numbered 4, after V lost 1 base and J lost 0 bases. Germline V gene data show CDR1 as MNHEY and CDR2 as SMNVEV (reference sequence). The CDR3 nucleotides read TGTGCCAGCAGTTTATTGGGGAGGGGAAGCACAGATACGCAGTATTTT. This sequence encodes CASSLLGRGSTDTQYF.

This clonotype was counted at least ten times. The chain is built from TRBV7-9 and TRBJ2-5; D remains unclear. The CDR3 contains 13 residues. Trimming left V 3 bases short and J 5 bases short, with 10 bases between. CDR1 and CDR2 from the germline V gene are SEHNR and FQNEAQ (reference sequence). CDR3 residues: CASSFVGRETQYF. In DNA, the CDR3 is TGTGCCAGCAGCTTCGTCGGCCGCGAGACCCAGTACTTC.

This clonotype was found a few times. The V and J genes are TRBV20-1 and TRBJ2-7; no clear D. The CDR3 runs 15 residues. Trimming cost V 0 bases and J 2 bases, with 14 bases left between them. Germline V gene sequence: CDR1 DFQATT, CDR2 SNEGSKA (reference sequence). CDR3 residues: CSARDVRRFPYEQYF. CDR3 nucleotide sequence: TGCAGTGCTAGAGATGTCCGGAGATTTCCCTACGAGCAGTACTTC.